This entry lists 20 T cell receptor beta chains sequenced from one sample in a study of regulatory T cells in long-lasting Graves disease. To make TCR beta libraries, researchers used iRepertoire HTBI primers and Arm-PCR of CDR3 regions. TCRdb re-called the multiplex PCR reads with MiXCR, one entry per CDR3 protein. The table records 450,000 to 500,000 distinct CDR3 sequences, 15% to 20% of them present only once. Documented time point: newly diagnosed GD, antithyroid drugs for less than 3 months. Construction of the TCR library relied on RNA isolated from PBMCs. This sample also belongs to another study, concerning T cells in Graves' hyperthyroidism and ophthalmopathy.

The sequenced sample was peripheral blood mononuclear cells (PBMCs), obtained at new diagnosis, from a patient treated with antithyroid drugs. These receptors all come from a man aged 40-55 years with Graves disease.

This clonotype was counted ten times or more. V is TRBV6-1 and J is TRBJ2-6; 10 bases are a match to TRBD1. The germline CDR1 and CDR2 sequences are MNHNS and SASEGT. V dropped 8 bases and J dropped 4; count of bases not matched to a gene: 11. The CDR3 consists of 17 residues. The CDR3: CASQTGGAVSGANVLTF. CDR3 nucleotide sequence: TGTGCCAGCCAGACAGGGGGCGCGGTGTCCGGGGCCAACGTCCTGACTTTC.

The V and J genes are TRBV11-3 and TRBJ2-5; 8 bases are a match to TRBD1. Germline V gene lookup returns CDR1 SGHNT and CDR2 YENEEA. The V gene end was trimmed by 1 base and the J gene end by 0 bases; junction bases not matched to a gene: 4. The CDR3 totals 16 residues. The CDR3 here is CASSLGQGMYQETQYF. CDR3 DNA: TGTGCCAGCAGCTTAGGACAGGGGATGTACCAAGAGACCCAGTACTTC. The full variable domain, rest sourced from reference TRBV11-3 and TRBJ2-5, is EAGVVQSPRYKIIEKKQPVAFWCNPISGHNTLYWYLQNLGQGPELLIRYENEEAVDDSQLPKDRFSAERLKGVDSTLKIQPAELGDSAVYLCASSLGQGMYQETQYFGPGTRLLVL.

A note on this clonotype: Possible read error: a much larger clone is one base away. The chain couples TRBV18 to TRBJ2-3; tentatively, D is TRBD2 (5 bases). Germline CDR1 and CDR2: KGHSH and LQKENI. This CDR3 region has 15 residues. V was trimmed by 1 base and J by 3 bases, leaving 11 bases between them. CDR3 bases: TGTGCCAGCTCACCACAAAGAGGGAGAACAGATACGCAGTATTTT. This encodes CASSPQRGRTDTQYF.

This clonotype was recorded a few times. J is TRBJ2-3 and V is TRBV15; D might be TRBD2 (6 bases). The CDR3 totals 15 residues. Trimming cost V 2 bases and J 2 bases, with 11 bases left between them. The germline V gene has CDR1 LNHNV and CDR2 YYDKDF (reference sequence). The CDR3 DNA reads TGTGCCACCAGCAGACCATCGGGGGTCACAGATACGCAGTATTTT. Translating it yields CATSRPSGVTDTQYF.

This clonotype occurred many times. This rearrangement joins TRBV27 to TRBJ2-5; TRBD2 agrees at 10 bases. V shed 2 bases and J 5 bases; nucleotides not matched to a gene: 8. Germline assignment: CDR1 MNHEY and CDR2 SMNVEV (reference sequence). This CDR3 comprises 16 residues. For the CDR3, the DNA is TGTGCCAGCAGTTTAACCCGACTAGCGGGTGAGGAGACCCAGTACTTC. Amino acid sequence: CASSLTRLAGEETQYF.

This clonotype came up once. V is TRBV2 and J is TRBJ2-2; TRBD1 agrees at 8 bases. V lost 3 bases and J lost 4; bases outside the gene matches: 4. The CDR3 totals 15 residues. CDR1 SNHLY and CDR2 FYNNEI come from the germline V gene. The CDR3 sequence is CASSEQGAGTGELFF. Written as DNA, the CDR3 is TGTGCCAGCAGTGAGCAGGGGGCGGGCACCGGGGAGCTGTTTTTT.

In this sample, this clonotype turned up many times. V is TRBV3-1 and J is TRBJ2-7, with D possibly matching TRBD2 (6 bases). The ends were cut back, 4 bases at V and 3 bases at J, with 19 bases in the middle. Germline V gene lookup returns CDR1 LGHDT and CDR2 YNNKEL (reference sequence). The CDR3 covers 16 residues. DNA of the CDR3: TGTGCCAGCAGCCCAGGTTTGGGGGGATCGAGCTACGAGCAGTACTTC. It yields the protein CASSPGLGGSSYEQYF.

This clonotype was observed at least ten times. The J gene is TRBJ2-7, the V gene TRBV11-2; 8 bases match TRBD1. The germline gives CDR1 SGHAT, CDR2 FQNNGV. This CDR3 comprises 15 residues. Unmatched junction bases numbered 15, after V lost 5 bases and J lost 9 bases. This CDR3 reads CASSADRGLIRGQYF. CDR3 in DNA: TGTGCCAGCAGCGCCGACAGGGGTTTAATAAGAGGGCAGTACTTC.

For this clonotype: A much larger clone differs by one base, so this may be a read error. The rearrangement links TRBV20-1 to TRBJ2-7; 11 bases are shared with TRBD2. The CDR3 contains 15 residues. Per germline, CDR1 DFQATT and CDR2 SNEGSKA (reference sequence). The DNA of the CDR3 is TGCAGTGCTGGAGAGGGGACTAGCGGAAACTACGAGCAGTACTTC. This codes for CSAGEGTSGNYEQYF.

This clonotype was observed a single time. The chain uses TRBV4-2 and TRBJ2-1; 9 bases map to TRBD2. Germline V gene sequence: CDR1 LGHNA, CDR2 YNFKEQ. This CDR3 has 15 residues. J lost 9 bases, V lost 1 base, and 7 bases had no gene match. The CDR3 coding sequence is TGTGCCAGCAGCCAAGCAATAGCGGGAGTGACTGAGCAGTTCTTC. It translates to CASSQAIAGVTEQFF.

This clonotype was picked up many times. V usage is TRBV2 and J usage is TRBJ2-1; no reliable D call. From germline, CDR1 is SNHLY and CDR2 FYNNEI. V was cut by 7 bases and J by 7 bases, with 5 bases left in between. The CDR3 is made up of 10 amino acids. In DNA, the CDR3 is TGTGCCAGCACCGGTAATGAGCAGTTCTTC. Its translation is CASTGNEQFF.

This clonotype was observed many times. The V call is TRBV5-4, the J call TRBJ2-3, with TRBD2 matching 9 bases. The J segment lost 3 bases and the V segment lost 4 bases, leaving 9 bases of the junction unmatched. In germline, CDR1 is SGHNT, CDR2 YYREEE (reference sequence). The CDR3 runs 16 residues. CDR3 in amino acids: CASSILSGRGTDTQYF. CDR3 nucleotide sequence: TGTGCCAGCAGCATACTTAGCGGGAGAGGAACAGATACGCAGTATTTT.

This clonotype has more than one count but fewer than ten. This may come from a read error, since a much larger clone is one base off. The chain links TRBV12-3 or TRBV12-4 to TRBJ2-1; 8 nucleotides align to TRBD1. This CDR3 spans 14 amino acids. V lost 6 bases to trimming and J lost 13 bases; unmatched junction nucleotides: 14. As DNA, the CDR3 is TGTGCCAGCAGGCTAACAGGGGGACCAGAGACCCAGTTCTTC. Residues: CASRLTGGPETQFF.

This clonotype appeared many times. This chain connects TRBV30 to TRBJ2-3; 10 positions agree with TRBD2. The V segment lost 4 bases and the J segment 2 bases; nucleotides outside the gene matches: 6. Germline V gene data show CDR1 as GTSNPN and CDR2 as SVGIG (reference sequence). The CDR3 is made up of 15 amino acids. The DNA for the CDR3 is TGTGCCTGGATGCCGGGACTAGCGCACACAGATACGCAGTATTTT. It yields the protein CAWMPGLAHTDTQYF.

This sequence joins TRBV14 and TRBJ1-5; D call uncertain. This CDR3 has 11 residues. CDR1 and CDR2 (germline): SGHDN, FVKESK. V lost 3 bases to trimming and J lost 8 bases, with 5 bases between them. The CDR3 coding sequence is TGTGCCAGCAGCCAGGAGGAGCCCCAGCATTTT. Protein product: CASSQEEPQHF.

This clonotype has more than one count but fewer than ten. This rearrangement joins TRBV29-1 to TRBJ2-1, with D maybe TRBD2 (7 bases). Germline V gene sequence: CDR1 SQVTM, CDR2 ANQGSEA. V lost 0 bases to trimming and J lost 7 bases, with 13 bases between them. The CDR3 runs to 14 residues. The CDR3, as DNA: TGCAGCGTTGAAGATCTTGGGAGGGGGAATGAGCAGTTCTTC. Protein product: CSVEDLGRGNEQFF.

The table lists this clonotype with a few counts. The chain combines TRBV27 with TRBJ1-5, with D possibly matching TRBD1 (6 bases). The CDR3 loop spans 15 amino acids. Germline values: CDR1 MNHEY, CDR2 SMNVEV (reference sequence). Trimming removed 2 bases at V and 0 bases at J, with 8 bases between. The CDR3: CASSLRGASNQPQHF. DNA of the CDR3: TGTGCCAGCAGTTTACGGGGGGCTAGCAATCAGCCCCAGCATTTT.

This clonotype was found many times. CDR3 in DNA: TGTGCCAGCAAGACACGTAGCACAGATACGCAGTATTTT. Encoded protein: CASKTRSTDTQYF. The V call is TRBV2, the J call TRBJ2-3; D call uncertain. The germline CDR1 and CDR2 sequences are SNHLY and FYNNEI. Trimming removed 7 bases at V and 0 bases at J, with 8 bases between. The CDR3 has 13 residues.

A note on this clonotype: This could be a read error, since a much larger clone is one nucleotide away. This chain links TRBV3-1 with TRBJ1-2, with D uncertain. The CDR3 is 13 amino acids. The V end was cut by 6 bases, the J end by 8 bases, with 16 bases between. Germline CDR1 LGHDT, CDR2 YNNKEL (reference sequence). CDR3 amino acids: CASRSPTWRGYTF. For the CDR3, the DNA is TGTGCCAGCAGATCGCCGACTTGGAGGGGCTACACCTTC. The complete variable domain, with remaining parts taken from reference TRBV3-1 and TRBJ1-2, reads DTAVSQTPKYLVTQMGNDKSIKCEQNLGHDTMYWYKQDSKKFLKIMFSYNNKELIINETVPNRFSPKSPDKAHLNLHINSLELGDSAVYFCASRSPTWRGYTFGSGTRLTVV.

This clonotype was counted only a few times. The chain joins TRBV9 to TRBJ2-7, with 13 bases lining up with TRBD2. CDR1 is SGDLS and CDR2 is YYNGEE in the germline V gene. V was pared by 3 bases and J by 6 bases, with 6 bases of the junction left unmatched. This CDR3 is built from 15 residues. The DNA of the CDR3 is TGTGCCAGCAGCGCACTAGCGGGAGGGCCGGGCGAGCAGTACTTC. Translation gives CASSALAGGPGEQYF.